This TCR beta chain was identified in a study of tumor-infiltrating lymphocytes in localized non-small cell lung cancer. Study information: From each patient, both tumor and uninvolved lung, non-adjacent to tumor, were sampled.

There are 14 residues in the CDR3. Trimming shortened V by 1 base and J by 4 bases, and 10 bases separated the two germline ends. Germline V CDR1 and CDR2: SGHTA, FQGNSA. Some clones are missing from TCRdb's copy, which holds only in-frame ones; the method was immunoSEQ multiplex PCR. The sample lists around 12,000 clones, around four fifths seen once, with roughly 12% in the top ten. The receptor's source is a human donor with non-small cell lung cancer. The J gene is TRBJ1-1, the V gene TRBV7-2; a possible D gene is TRBD1 (5 bases). The specimen sequenced was uninvolved lung tissue not adjacent to the tumor. CDR3 in DNA: TGTGCCAGCAGCTTAGAGGGGAGTCGCACTGAAGCTTTCTTT. Its translation is CASSLEGSRTEAFF.